This T cell receptor beta chain was obtained from a study of graft-versus-host responses after intestinal transplantation. Study-level background: Anti-thymocyte globulin induction, then tacrolimus and steroids for about three years, went to all recipients.

The assay was immunoSEQ multiplex PCR, and TCRdb's table has in-frame clones only and misses some. The sample records more than 85,000 clones, around 83% being singletons. Per the germline V gene, CDR1 is LNHDA and CDR2 is SQIVND (reference sequence). The V gene end was trimmed by 6 bases and the J gene end by 5 bases; junction bases not matched to a gene: 6. There are 13 residues in the CDR3. Study-wide results and limits: Recipient marrow harbored GvH clones, some of which surfaced first in ileum or blood.

For this clone: Its target is unknown.

The source of this sequence is a human donor who received an intestinal transplant. The chain combines TRBV19 with TRBJ2-7; TRBD2 aligns across 8 bases. Sample: unstimulated CD4+ T cells sorted from spleen or lymph node cells, taken before intestinal transplant. This chain's CDR3 is CASSGGAMDEQYF. The CDR3 bases are TGTGCCAGTAGCGGGGGGGCAATGGACGAGCAGTACTTC.